Sequencing of this TCR beta chain was carried out in a study of blood T cell repertoires in COVID-19. Across the whole study: Some COVID-19 samples were acute and others convalescent; all came from the United States, Italy and Spain. The cDNA or gDNA used as material had been derived from T cells, B-cell-depleted T cells, or PBMCs.

The CDR3 contains 14 residues. The V and J ends lost 0 bases and 1 base respectively, with 5 bases between them. Germline V gives CDR1 SGHRS, CDR2 YFSETQ. Original processing methods: How many nucleated cells were present was estimated from reference gene primer amplification. The repertoire was sequenced with immunoSEQ multiplex PCR; TCRdb's copy has only in-frame clones and lacks some. V, J and clone size reflect that table, while D and trimming were determined from the DNA. The repertoire holds around 69,000 clones, with roughly 86% as singletons. The specimen was peripheral blood. The sequence was obtained from a man aged 45-65 years with active COVID-19. The gene calls are TRBV5-1 and TRBJ1-3; D uncertain. CDR3 loop: CASSLAASGNTIYF. The CDR3 DNA follows: TGCGCCAGCAGCTTGGCCGCGTCTGGAAACACCATATATTTT. Variable domain in full (rest from reference TRBV5-1 and TRBJ1-3): KAGVTQTPRYLIKTRGQQVTLSCSPISGHRSVSWYQQTPGQGLQFLFEYFSETQRNKGNFPGRFSGRQFSNSRSEMNVSTLELGDSALYLCASSLAASGNTIYFGEGSWLTVV.